This passage covers 9 T cell receptor beta chains from one sample sequenced in a study of T cell responses to AZD1222 COVID-19 vaccine. Measured with immunoSEQ multiplex PCR; TCRdb has only the in-frame clones, and not every one. The sample holds tens of thousands of clones; roughly nine tenths are singletons and the top ten take over 2%. This sample comprised peripheral blood, obtained 28 days after the second AZD1222 dose. The receptors were gathered from an adult who received the AZD1222 COVID-19 vaccine.

The V call is TRBV7-3, the J call TRBJ2-1, with 12 bases matching TRBD2. CDR1 is SGHTA, CDR2 FQGTGA, per germline. The CDR3 has 15 amino acids. V was clipped by 5 bases and J by 4 bases; unmatched bases: 3. CDR3 coding DNA: TGTGCCAGCAGCCTGGGGACTAGCGGGTACAATGAGCAGTTCTTC. As protein: CASSLGTSGYNEQFF. Complete variable domain (other parts from reference TRBV7-3 and TRBJ2-1): GAGVSQTPSNKVTEKGKYVELRCDPISGHTALYWYRQSLGQGPEFLIYFQGTGAADDSGLPNDRFFAVRPEGSVSTLKIQRTERGDSAVYLCASSLGTSGYNEQFFGPGTRLTVL.

V is TRBV24-1 and J is TRBJ2-3, with no clear D. The CDR3 extends over 15 amino acids. V was pared by 2 bases and J by 4 bases, with 12 bases between. Germline CDR1 and CDR2: KGHDR and SFDVKD. The CDR3 nucleotides are TGTGCCACCAGTGATTCAGAGCACGGAGCAGATACGCAGTATTTT. Protein product: CATSDSEHGADTQYF.

This chain connects TRBV13 to TRBJ2-7, with D unclear. V was clipped by 2 bases and J by 3 bases, with 8 bases between them. This CDR3 is 13 amino acids long. CDR1 is PRHDT, CDR2 FYEKMQ, per germline (reference sequence). The CDR3 bases are TGTGCCAGCAGCTTATATCGACGCTACGAGCAGTACTTC. Its translation: CASSLYRRYEQYF.

The chain links TRBV19 to TRBJ1-1, with TRBD1 identical over 9 bases. V shed 9 bases and J 14 bases; nucleotides not matched to a gene: 16. CDR1 LNHDA and CDR2 SQIVND come from the germline V gene (reference sequence). This CDR3 comprises 13 residues. The CDR3 reads CARTGGVYLRPFF. The CDR3, as DNA: TGTGCCAGAACAGGGGGCGTCTACTTACGGCCGTTCTTT.

V is TRBV28 and J is TRBJ1-5; D unresolved. Germline lookup yields CDR1 MDHEN and CDR2 SYDVKM. The CDR3 is 13 residues long. The V end was cut by 2 bases, the J end by 0 bases, with 2 bases between. CDR3 coding DNA: TGTGCCAGCAGTTTAGGTAGCAATCAGCCCCAGCATTTT. Protein: CASSLGSNQPQHF.

This chain uses TRBV13 with TRBJ2-3; no definite D call. The CDR3 extends over 14 amino acids. The ends were cut back, 5 bases at V and 3 bases at J, with 12 bases in the middle. The germline CDR1 and CDR2 sequences are PRHDT and FYEKMQ (reference sequence). The CDR3 DNA reads as TGTGCCAGCAGCCCCTGGCCCGGAACAGATACGCAGTATTTT. As protein: CASSPWPGTDTQYF.

J is TRBJ2-3 and V is TRBV7-2; D call uncertain. The germline V gene has CDR1 SGHTA and CDR2 FQGNSA. The V and J ends lost 4 bases and 2 bases respectively, with 4 bases between them. This CDR3 comprises 12 residues. CDR3 sequence: CASSSYTDTQYF. CDR3 DNA: TGTGCCAGCAGCTCTTACACAGATACGCAGTATTTT.

The J gene is TRBJ1-2, the V gene TRBV6-2 or TRBV6-3; TRBD1 aligns across 7 bases. Germline-derived CDR1 and CDR2 are MNHEY and SVGEGT. Germline trimming cut 7 bases from V and 3 bases from J; bases unmatched to any gene: 8. The CDR3 consists of 14 residues. The CDR3, as DNA: TGTGCCAGCACCCCCGACAGGGCGTACTATGGCTACACCTTC. Protein: CASTPDRAYYGYTF.

The chain recombines TRBV27 with TRBJ2-7, with 11 nucleotides matching TRBD2. The CDR3 is 15 residues long. The V gene's germline CDR1 is MNHEY and CDR2 SMNVEV (reference sequence). Trimming cost V 5 bases and J 2 bases; bases outside gene matches: 5. The CDR3 DNA follows: TGTGCCAGCAGTCCAGGGACTAGCGGAGCCTACGAGCAGTACTTC. Encoded protein: CASSPGTSGAYEQYF.